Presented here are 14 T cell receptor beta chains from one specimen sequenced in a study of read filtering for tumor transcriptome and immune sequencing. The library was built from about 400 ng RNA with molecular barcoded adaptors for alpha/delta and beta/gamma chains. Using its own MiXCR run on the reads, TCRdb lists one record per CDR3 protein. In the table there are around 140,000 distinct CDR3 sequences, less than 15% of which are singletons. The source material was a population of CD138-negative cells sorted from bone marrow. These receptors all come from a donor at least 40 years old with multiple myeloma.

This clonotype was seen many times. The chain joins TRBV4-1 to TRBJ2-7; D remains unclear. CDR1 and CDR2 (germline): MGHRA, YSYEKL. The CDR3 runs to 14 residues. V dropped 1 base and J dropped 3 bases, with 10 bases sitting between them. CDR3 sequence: CASSQGRINYEQYF. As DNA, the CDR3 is TGCGCCAGCAGCCAAGGACGAATCAACTACGAGCAGTACTTC.

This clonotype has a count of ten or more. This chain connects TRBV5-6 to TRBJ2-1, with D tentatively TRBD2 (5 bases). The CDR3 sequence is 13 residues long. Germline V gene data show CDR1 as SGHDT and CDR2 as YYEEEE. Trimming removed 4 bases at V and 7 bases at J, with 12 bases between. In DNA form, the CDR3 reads TGTGCCAGCAGCATAACACGGGATAATGAGCAGTTCTTC. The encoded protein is CASSITRDNEQFF.

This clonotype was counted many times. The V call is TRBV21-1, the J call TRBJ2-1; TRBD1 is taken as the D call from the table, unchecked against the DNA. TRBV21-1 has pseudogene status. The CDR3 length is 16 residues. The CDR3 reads CASTSGWAGGYNEQFF. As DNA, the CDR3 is TGTGCCAGCACTTCAGGATGGGCAGGGGGTTACAATGAGCAGTTCTTC.

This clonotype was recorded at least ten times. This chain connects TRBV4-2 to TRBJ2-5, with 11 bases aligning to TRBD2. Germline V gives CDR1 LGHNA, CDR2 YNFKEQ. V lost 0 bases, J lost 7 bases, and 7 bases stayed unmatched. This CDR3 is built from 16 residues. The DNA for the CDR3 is TGTGCCAGCAGCCAAGAACTAGCGGGAGCAGGTGGGACCCAGTACTTC. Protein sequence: CASSQELAGAGGTQYF.

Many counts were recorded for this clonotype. The CDR3 DNA reads TGCAGCGTTGAAGGGCTCCAGGGCACCTACAATGAGCAGTTCTTC. This translates into CSVEGLQGTYNEQFF. This sequence joins TRBV29-1 and TRBJ2-1; tentative D call: TRBD1 (5 bases). V gave up 1 base and J gave up 2 bases, with 12 bases separating them. The CDR3 has 15 amino acids. Germline V gene sequence: CDR1 SQVTM, CDR2 ANQGSEA.

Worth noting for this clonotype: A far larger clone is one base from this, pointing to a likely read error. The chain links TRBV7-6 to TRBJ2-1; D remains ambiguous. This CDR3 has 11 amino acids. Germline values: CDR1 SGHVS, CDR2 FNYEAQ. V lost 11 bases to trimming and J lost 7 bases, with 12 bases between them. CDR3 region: CAGLARNEQFF. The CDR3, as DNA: TGTGCCGGCTTAGCACGAAATGAGCAGTTCTTC.

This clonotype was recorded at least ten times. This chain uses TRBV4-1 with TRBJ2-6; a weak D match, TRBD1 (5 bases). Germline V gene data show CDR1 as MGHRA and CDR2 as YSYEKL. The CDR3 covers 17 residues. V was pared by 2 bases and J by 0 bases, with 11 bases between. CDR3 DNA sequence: TGCGCCAGCAGCCAACGACAGACATACTCTGGGGCCAACGTCCTGACTTTC. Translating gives CASSQRQTYSGANVLTF.

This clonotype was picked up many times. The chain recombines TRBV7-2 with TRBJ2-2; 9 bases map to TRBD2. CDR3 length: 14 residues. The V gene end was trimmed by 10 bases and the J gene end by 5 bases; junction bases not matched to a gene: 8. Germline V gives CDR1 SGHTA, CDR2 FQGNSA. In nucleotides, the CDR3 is TGTGCCACCCTAGCGGGAAGGAGTACCGGGGAGCTGTTTTTT. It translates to CATLAGRSTGELFF.

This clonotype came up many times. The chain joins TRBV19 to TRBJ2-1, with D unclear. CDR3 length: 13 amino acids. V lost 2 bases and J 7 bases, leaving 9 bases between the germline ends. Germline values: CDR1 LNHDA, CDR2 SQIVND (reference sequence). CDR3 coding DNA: TGTGCCAGTAGTATAAATAACGGGAATGAGCAGTTCTTC. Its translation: CASSINNGNEQFF.

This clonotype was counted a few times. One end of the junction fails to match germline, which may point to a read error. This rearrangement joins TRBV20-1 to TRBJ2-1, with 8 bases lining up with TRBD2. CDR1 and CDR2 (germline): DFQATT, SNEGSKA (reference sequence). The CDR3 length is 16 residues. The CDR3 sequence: CSATGGTADSYNGQFF. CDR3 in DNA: TGCAGTGCTACGGGAGGGACGGCGGATTCCTACAATGGGCAGTTCTTC.

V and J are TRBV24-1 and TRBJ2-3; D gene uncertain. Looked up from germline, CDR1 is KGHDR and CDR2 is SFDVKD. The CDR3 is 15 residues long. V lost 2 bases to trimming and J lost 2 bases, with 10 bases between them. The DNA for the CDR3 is TGTGCCACCAGTGATTCAAGGCGGATCACAGATACGCAGTATTTT. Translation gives CATSDSRRITDTQYF.

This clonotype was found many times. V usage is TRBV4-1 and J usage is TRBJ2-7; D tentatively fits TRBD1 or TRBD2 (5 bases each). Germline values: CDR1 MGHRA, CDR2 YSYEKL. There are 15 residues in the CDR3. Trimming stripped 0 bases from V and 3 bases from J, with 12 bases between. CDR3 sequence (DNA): TGCGCCAGCAGCCAAGACCGGGGCCCCGGCTACGAGCAGTACTTC. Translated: CASSQDRGPGYEQYF.

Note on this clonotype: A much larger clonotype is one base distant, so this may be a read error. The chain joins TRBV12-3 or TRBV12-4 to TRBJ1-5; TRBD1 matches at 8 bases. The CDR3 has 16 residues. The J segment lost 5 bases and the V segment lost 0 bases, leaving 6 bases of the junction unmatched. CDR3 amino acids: CASSLANRGAYQPQHF. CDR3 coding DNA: TGTGCCAGCAGTTTAGCGAACAGGGGGGCATATCAGCCCCAGCATTTT.

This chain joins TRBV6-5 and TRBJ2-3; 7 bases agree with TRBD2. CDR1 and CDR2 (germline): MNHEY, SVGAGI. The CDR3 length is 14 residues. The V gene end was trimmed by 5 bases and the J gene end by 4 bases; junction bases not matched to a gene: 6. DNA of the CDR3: TGTGCCAGCAGTACAGCAGGGAGGGCAGATACGCAGTATTTT. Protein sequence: CASSTAGRADTQYF.